This TCR beta chain was recorded in a study of cytomegalovirus exposure and HLA in healthy donors. Primers: 60 Vbeta forward and 13 Jbeta reverse. Profiled with immunoSEQ multiplex PCR; TCRdb holds only in-frame clones, not every one. The sample has some 200,000 clones; 80% are singletons. The CDR3 sequence is 14 residues long. In germline, CDR1 is SGHRS, CDR2 YFSETQ. V lost 4 bases, J lost 2 bases, and 12 bases lay in between. This clone was observed a single time. Its target is not known. Study-wide results and caveats: Specificity of three CMV-associated chains for CMV antigens was verified in vitro.

The receptor was derived from a boy aged 5-17 years in good health and CMV-seronegative. Material for sequencing was PBMCs. This chain joins TRBV5-1 and TRBJ2-5; D is unresolved. CDR3 bases: TGCGCCAGCAGCAGTGCCTTGAGGCAAGAGACCCAGTACTTC. Encoded protein: CASSSALRQETQYF.